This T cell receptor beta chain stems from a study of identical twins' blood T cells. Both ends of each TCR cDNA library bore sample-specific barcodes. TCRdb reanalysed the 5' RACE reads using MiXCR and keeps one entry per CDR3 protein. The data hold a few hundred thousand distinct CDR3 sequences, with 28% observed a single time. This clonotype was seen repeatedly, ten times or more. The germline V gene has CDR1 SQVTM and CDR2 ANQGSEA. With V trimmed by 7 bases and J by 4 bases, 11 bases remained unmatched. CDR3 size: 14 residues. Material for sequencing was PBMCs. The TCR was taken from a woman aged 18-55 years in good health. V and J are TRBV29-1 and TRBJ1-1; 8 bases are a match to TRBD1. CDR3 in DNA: TGCAGCGCGGACAGACAGGGGCTAGTCACTGAAGCTTTCTTT. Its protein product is CSADRQGLVTEAFF.